These 25 T cell receptor beta chains originate from one sample sequenced in a study of T cell responses to AZD1222 COVID-19 vaccine. The protocol was immunoSEQ multiplex PCR, while the TCRdb copy is restricted to in-frame clones and leaves out a portion. The sample carries around 170,000 clones, approximately 91% recorded once. Sequenced here: peripheral blood, sampled on day 0 of AZD1222 vaccination. These receptors were taken from an adult in good health.

This clone showed up just once. This chain joins TRBV29-1 and TRBJ2-5; no clear D. Trimming took off 7 bases at V and 2 bases at J, with 11 bases between the two ends. The CDR3 length is 12 residues. Germline V gene lookup returns CDR1 SQVTM and CDR2 ANQGSEA. CDR3 protein: CSASRNQETQYF. CDR3 DNA: TGCAGCGCCTCGCGGAATCAAGAGACCCAGTACTTC.

This chain uses TRBV4-2 with TRBJ2-3, with D perhaps TRBD1 or TRBD2 (6 bases each). V dropped 0 bases and J dropped 4 bases, with 17 bases sitting between them. This CDR3 is built from 17 residues. Looked up from germline, CDR1 is LGHNA and CDR2 is YNFKEQ. The CDR3 DNA follows: TGTGCCAGCAGCCAAGAGGGTATCTTGGGGGGCGCAGATACGCAGTATTTT. Protein: CASSQEGILGGADTQYF.

The chain has TRBV19 and TRBJ1-2; D uncertain. V was shortened by 6 bases and J by 8 bases, with 22 bases between the two germline ends. The CDR3 has 15 residues. Germline CDR1 and CDR2: LNHDA and SQIVND (reference sequence). CDR3 in amino acids: CASSIPDRPIWGYTF. CDR3 sequence (DNA): TGTGCCAGTAGCATTCCGGACCGTCCTATTTGGGGCTACACCTTC.

The J gene is TRBJ1-2, the V gene TRBV5-6; the D gene is possibly TRBD1 (5 bases). The CDR3 extends over 14 amino acids. Trimming left V 2 bases short and J 7 bases short, with 15 bases between. Germline CDR1 and CDR2: SGHDT and YYEEEE. CDR3 sequence reads: CASSLVQGLSGYTF. The CDR3 DNA follows: TGTGCCAGCAGCTTAGTGCAGGGTTTGAGTGGCTACACCTTC.

The sample holds one count of this clone. The CDR3 DNA reads as TGTGCCAGCAGTGACTCGGTTAATGGTCAGCAAGAAGCTTTCTTT. This translates into CASSDSVNGQQEAFF. The chain uses TRBV6-4 and TRBJ1-1; D is ambiguous. The V gene's germline CDR1 is MRHNA and CDR2 SNTAGT. The CDR3 spans 15 residues. Trimming took 0 bases from V and 8 from J, leaving 16 bases between them.

The chain is built from TRBV5-1 and TRBJ2-3, with TRBD2 matching 11 bases. The CDR3 runs 17 residues. Germline CDR1 and CDR2: SGHRS and YFSETQ. The V gene end was trimmed by 0 bases and the J gene end by 0 bases; junction bases not matched to a gene: 3. This CDR3 reads CASSLDPSGRSTDTQYF. Written as DNA, the CDR3 is TGCGCCAGCAGCTTGGACCCTAGCGGGAGGAGCACAGATACGCAGTATTTT.

The J gene is TRBJ1-6, the V gene TRBV13, with TRBD1 as a possible D gene (5 bases). CDR3 size: 15 residues. Per the germline V gene, CDR1 is PRHDT and CDR2 is FYEKMQ (reference sequence). V was pared by 5 bases and J by 9 bases, with 17 bases between. The CDR3: CASSPRGRGGSPLHF. In DNA form, the CDR3 reads TGTGCCAGCAGCCCCCGGGGTCGGGGGGGTTCACCCCTCCACTTT.

The chain employs TRBV13 and TRBJ1-1; 7 positions agree with TRBD1. This CDR3 contains 14 residues. Germline loops: CDR1 PRHDT, CDR2 FYEKMQ (reference sequence). V was clipped by 5 bases and J by 5 bases; unmatched bases: 8. This CDR3 is CASSAPQGGTEAFF. For the CDR3, the DNA is TGTGCCAGCAGCGCCCCGCAGGGGGGGACTGAAGCTTTCTTT. Together with reference TRBV13 and TRBJ1-1, the CDR3 gives the full variable domain: AAGVIQSPRHLIKEKRETATLKCYPIPRHDTVYWYQQGPGQDPQFLISFYEKMQSDKGSIPDRFSAQQFSDYHSELNMSSLELGDSALYFCASSAPQGGTEAFFGQGTRLTVV.

V and J are TRBV6-5 and TRBJ2-2; D ambiguous. This CDR3 has 13 amino acids. The V and J ends lost 5 bases and 5 bases respectively, with 9 bases between them. Germline V CDR1 and CDR2: MNHEY, SVGAGI. In DNA, the CDR3 is TGTGCCAGCAGTACGACGGTTACCGGGGAGCTGTTTTTT. Translating it yields CASSTTVTGELFF.

The V gene is TRBV6-6, the J gene TRBJ2-1; 8 bases match TRBD1. The J segment lost 8 bases and the V segment lost 6 bases, leaving 3 bases of the junction unmatched. The germline V gene has CDR1 MNHNY and CDR2 SVGAGI (reference sequence). The CDR3 has 12 amino acids. This chain's CDR3 is CASSATGDEQFF. The CDR3 nucleotides are TGTGCCAGCAGCGCGACAGGGGATGAGCAGTTCTTC.

The rearrangement uses TRBV9 and TRBJ2-1, with D unclear. Germline values: CDR1 SGDLS, CDR2 YYNGEE. This CDR3 is 14 amino acids long. Trimming left V 0 bases short and J 9 bases short, with 13 bases between. CDR3 loop: CASSVEPLLGEQFF. CDR3 sequence (DNA): TGTGCCAGCAGCGTAGAACCCCTCCTGGGTGAGCAGTTCTTC.

This chain connects TRBV19 to TRBJ2-1; D might be TRBD1 (5 bases). The V and J ends lost 1 base and 3 bases respectively, with 10 bases between them. The CDR3 contains 15 residues. The germline gives CDR1 LNHDA, CDR2 SQIVND (reference sequence). CDR3 DNA sequence: TGTGCCAGTAGTATAGTTAAGGGGATCTACAATGAGCAGTTCTTC. Its protein is CASSIVKGIYNEQFF.

The chain employs TRBV7-2 and TRBJ2-7, with D possibly being TRBD2 (5 bases). CDR3 size: 13 residues. CDR1 is SGHTA, CDR2 FQGNSA, per germline. V was shortened by 5 bases and J by 5 bases, with 13 bases between the two germline ends. CDR3 residues: CASSAPRDHEQYF. The CDR3 bases are TGTGCCAGCAGCGCCCCGAGGGATCACGAGCAGTACTTC.

This chain joins TRBV15 and TRBJ2-1; D is possibly TRBD1 (5 bases). This CDR3 comprises 16 residues. Between the trimmed V and J ends, which lost 1 base and 5 bases, there was a span of 15 bases. Germline V CDR1 and CDR2: LNHNV, YYDKDF (reference sequence). The CDR3 reads CATSRGGRALDNEQFF. The CDR3 DNA follows: TGTGCCACCAGCAGAGGGGGCAGGGCCCTCGACAATGAGCAGTTCTTC.

The chain recombines TRBV6-1 with TRBJ2-1; 8 nucleotides line up with TRBD1. V lost 8 bases and J lost 4; bases outside the gene matches: 7. Per germline, CDR1 MNHNS and CDR2 SASEGT. The CDR3 consists of 14 residues. The CDR3, as DNA: TGTGCCAGCCAATCAGGGGGCGCGTACAATGAGCAGTTCTTC. It yields the protein CASQSGGAYNEQFF.

This chain joins TRBV7-8 and TRBJ2-2; no firm D call. The CDR3 runs to 12 residues. V was clipped by 5 bases and J by 8 bases, with 9 bases between them. Per the germline V gene, CDR1 is SGHVS and CDR2 is FQNEAQ. The CDR3 sequence is CASSNPPGELFF. The CDR3 DNA sequence: TGTGCCAGCAGCAACCCACCGGGGGAGCTGTTTTTT.

Only one count was recorded for this clone. The rearrangement links TRBV9 to TRBJ1-2; D uncertain. V was trimmed by 0 bases and J by 6 bases, leaving 12 bases between them. The V gene's germline CDR1 is SGDLS and CDR2 YYNGEE. CDR3 size: 14 residues. In nucleotides, the CDR3 is TGTGCCAGCAGCGTAGCCCCCTCTTTGGATGGCTACACCTTC. It specifies CASSVAPSLDGYTF.

This chain links TRBV6-2 or TRBV6-3 with TRBJ2-1; D gene ambiguous. V was shortened by 0 bases and J by 9 bases, with 6 bases between the two germline ends. The CDR3 consists of 12 residues. CDR1 and CDR2 (germline): MNHEY, SVGEGT. CDR3 nucleotide sequence: TGTGCCAGCAGTTACTCTGTCACTGAGCAGTTCTTC. It codes for CASSYSVTEQFF.

J is TRBJ1-4 and V is TRBV2; D is undetermined. The CDR3 is 14 amino acids. With 8 bases removed from V and 8 bases from J, the gap between germline ends came to 18 bases. Germline V gene sequence: CDR1 SNHLY, CDR2 FYNNEI. CDR3: CASRLFPPGEKLFF. DNA for the CDR3: TGTGCCAGCCGACTATTCCCCCCCGGGGAAAAACTGTTTTTT.

This chain joins TRBV5-1 and TRBJ2-7; 7 nucleotides align to TRBD2. Germline V gene sequence: CDR1 SGHRS, CDR2 YFSETQ. The CDR3 runs 14 residues. V shed 5 bases and J 6 bases; nucleotides not matched to a gene: 11. CDR3 DNA: TGCGCCAGCAGTCCGGGGGGATCGGTGGGCGAGCAGTACTTC. This codes for CASSPGGSVGEQYF.

CDR3 in DNA: TGTGCCAGCAGTTACCCCTGGCAGGTGGGCACTGAAGCTTTCTTT. This gives the protein CASSYPWQVGTEAFF. The chain carries TRBV6-2 or TRBV6-3 and TRBJ1-1; D gene uncertain. Trimming pared 2 bases from V and 4 bases from J, leaving 14 bases between. The CDR3 is 15 residues long. Germline CDR1 MNHEY, CDR2 SVGEGT.

The chain has TRBV6-4 and TRBJ2-6; 8 positions match TRBD1. V was pared by 3 bases and J by 0 bases, with 10 bases of the junction left unmatched. Germline lookup yields CDR1 MRHNA and CDR2 SNTAGT. The CDR3 totals 19 residues. Here the CDR3 DNA reads TGTGCCAGCAGTGAAAGAGCCGGGACAGGCACCTCTGGGGCCAACGTCCTGACTTTC. This translates into CASSERAGTGTSGANVLTF.

The rearrangement links TRBV2 to TRBJ2-2, with unresolved D. Deletions cut 4 bases from V and 4 bases from J, with 13 bases between. The CDR3 extends over 15 amino acids. CDR1 is SNHLY and CDR2 is FYNNEI in the germline V gene. CDR3 coding DNA: TGTGCCAGCAGTGCCAGTCCCGGGCGCACCGGGGAGCTGTTTTTT. Its protein product is CASSASPGRTGELFF.

The genes are TRBV2 and TRBJ2-2, with D uncertain. CDR3 length: 10 residues. The germline V and J ends were trimmed by 8 bases and 7 bases, with 5 bases remaining between them. Germline CDR1 and CDR2: SNHLY and FYNNEI. The CDR3 sequence: CASRIGELFF. The CDR3 DNA reads as TGTGCCAGCCGTATCGGGGAGCTGTTTTTT.

V gene TRBV6-5 combines with J gene TRBJ1-2; 10 bases line up with TRBD1. Germline CDR1 is MNHEY and CDR2 is SVGAGI. V trimming: 2 bases; J trimming: 13 bases; junction bases outside the gene matches: 7. CDR3 length: 13 residues. For the CDR3, the DNA is TGTGCCAGCAGTTACGGGACAGGGGCGAGGACCACCTTC. This translates into CASSYGTGARTTF.